A single sample gave rise to the 13 T cell receptor beta chains below, sequenced in a study of Ad26.COV2.S vaccination and SARS-CoV-2 variants. The treatment was: about 20 received Ad26.COV2.S at low or high dose, single or two shots; a few received placebo; per-sample allocation not given. Collection of samples fell on day 63 after the first vaccine or placebo injection. Generated by immunoSEQ multiplex PCR, the TCRdb table keeps only in-frame clones and is missing some. Of about 680,000 clones in the sample, 80% to 90% are singletons; the top ten hold about 1.5%. This material consisted of peripheral blood, taken in a trial of Ad26.COV2.S vaccine versus placebo. The receptors stem from a person between 18 and 59 years old who received the Ad26.COV2.S COVID-19 vaccine or a placebo.

The V and J genes are TRBV11-2 and TRBJ1-1; a possible D gene is TRBD1 (6 bases). Trimming took off 3 bases at V and 5 bases at J, with 10 bases between the two ends. The CDR3 loop spans 13 amino acids. Looked up from germline, CDR1 is SGHAT and CDR2 is FQNNGV. The CDR3 sequence: CASSFTGRTEAFF. CDR3 sequence (DNA): TGTGCCAGCAGCTTTACAGGGAGGACTGAAGCTTTCTTT. Full variable domain (rest looked up from reference TRBV11-2 and TRBJ1-1): EAGVAQSPRYKIIEKRQSVAFWCNPISGHATLYWYQQILGQGPKLLIQFQNNGVVDDSQLPKDRFSAERLKGVDSTLKIQPAKLEDSAVYLCASSFTGRTEAFFGQGTRLTVV.

The chain couples TRBV6-5 to TRBJ2-5; perhaps D is TRBD1 or TRBD2 (5 bases each). This CDR3 contains 11 residues. CDR1 is MNHEY, CDR2 SVGAGI, per germline. Trimming took off 8 bases at V and 5 bases at J, with 9 bases between the two ends. The DNA for the CDR3 is TGTGCCAGCGGGGGTAGGGAGACCCAGTACTTC. It codes for CASGGRETQYF.

This chain joins TRBV19 and TRBJ1-5; 9 bases match TRBD1. J gave up 1 base and V 5 bases, and 0 bases lay outside the gene matches. Per germline, CDR1 LNHDA and CDR2 SQIVND (reference sequence). The CDR3 sequence is 14 residues long. In DNA form, the CDR3 reads TGTGCCAGTAGTGGGACAGGGAGCAATCAGCCCCAGCATTTT. It yields the protein CASSGTGSNQPQHF.

This sequence joins TRBV19 and TRBJ2-5; TRBD2 matches at 9 bases. Trimming took 6 bases from V and 4 from J; bases not matched to a gene: 9. In germline, CDR1 is LNHDA, CDR2 SQIVND (reference sequence). This CDR3 has 15 amino acids. The CDR3 sequence is CASSVLAGRGETQYF. The CDR3 coding sequence is TGTGCCAGTAGCGTTCTAGCGGGGAGGGGAGAGACCCAGTACTTC.

J is TRBJ1-5 and V is TRBV29-1; D remains ambiguous. V was pared by 4 bases and J by 3 bases, with 10 bases between. The germline CDR1 and CDR2 sequences are SQVTM and ANQGSEA. CDR3 length: 13 amino acids. CDR3 residues: CSVGGESNQPQHF. CDR3 DNA: TGCAGCGTTGGTGGGGAGTCCAATCAGCCCCAGCATTTT. Combining the CDR3 with reference TRBV29-1 and TRBJ1-5 gives the whole variable domain SAVISQKPSRDICQRGTSLTIQCQVDSQVTMMFWYRQQPGQSLTLIATANQGSEATYESGFVIDKFPISRPNLTFSTLTVSNMSPEDSSIYLCSVGGESNQPQHFGDGTRLSIL.

The chain is built from TRBV20-1 and TRBJ2-1; 7 nucleotides match TRBD2. V gave up 3 bases and J gave up 0 bases; unmatched junction bases: 2. This CDR3 is built from 14 residues. Germline V gene sequence: CDR1 DFQATT, CDR2 SNEGSKA (reference sequence). The CDR3 DNA sequence: TGCAGTGCTAGTAGCGGGTCCTCCTACAATGAGCAGTTCTTC. This encodes CSASSGSSYNEQFF.

The V and J genes are TRBV18 and TRBJ2-2; D perhaps matches TRBD1 (6 bases). V was pared by 5 bases and J by 2 bases, with 15 bases between. The CDR3 runs to 16 residues. Germline V lookup: CDR1 KGHSH, CDR2 LQKENI. CDR3 amino acids: CASSNRDILNTGELFF. The CDR3 DNA reads TGTGCCAGCTCAAACCGGGACATCCTAAACACCGGGGAGCTGTTTTTT.

The rearrangement links TRBV12-2 to TRBJ2-7; TRBD1, the table's D call, was not compared with the DNA. TRBV12-2 constitutes a pseudogene. The CDR3 totals 16 residues. The CDR3 nucleotides are TGTGCAAGTCGTCCTCACCGGGACAGGGGAAGCTACGAGCAGTACTTC. Its protein is CASRPHRDRGSYEQYF.

The CDR3 loop reads CASSFGTSGFTDTQYF. Here the CDR3 DNA reads TGTGCCAGCAGCTTCGGGACTAGCGGTTTCACAGATACGCAGTATTTT. The genes are TRBV7-9 and TRBJ2-3; 11 nucleotides agree with TRBD2. The CDR3 consists of 16 residues. CDR1 and CDR2 (germline): SEHNR, FQNEAQ (reference sequence). The V and J ends lost 3 bases and 2 bases, in that order; junction bases with no gene match: 4.

This clone was counted once. The chain couples TRBV30 to TRBJ1-2; 8 bases are shared with TRBD1. The CDR3 loop spans 13 amino acids. Germline V gives CDR1 GTSNPN, CDR2 SVGIG (reference sequence). The ends lost 2 bases at V and 3 bases at J; junction bases unmatched: 2. Here the CDR3 reads CAWSPGQDYGYTF. CDR3 DNA: TGTGCCTGGAGTCCGGGACAGGACTATGGCTACACCTTC.

This clone was observed once. The J gene is TRBJ2-3, the V gene TRBV13; TRBD2 aligns across 9 bases. Germline assignment: CDR1 PRHDT and CDR2 FYEKMQ (reference sequence). The J segment lost 2 bases and the V segment lost 2 bases, leaving 5 bases of the junction unmatched. The CDR3 length is 16 residues. CDR3 DNA sequence: TGTGCCAGCAGCTTACTAGCGGGGACCAACACAGATACGCAGTATTTT. It yields the protein CASSLLAGTNTDTQYF.

The gene calls are TRBV12-3 or TRBV12-4 and TRBJ2-1; no clear D gene. The length of the CDR3 is 11 residues. V was trimmed by 3 bases and J by 8 bases, leaving 5 bases between them. The CDR3 here is CASSLRDEQFF. DNA for the CDR3: TGTGCCAGCAGTTTGCGCGATGAGCAGTTCTTC.

The gene calls are TRBV4-2 and TRBJ1-6, with D hard to call. V lost 4 bases and J 6 bases, leaving 25 bases between the germline ends. The CDR3 loop spans 19 amino acids. Germline assignment: CDR1 LGHNA and CDR2 YNFKEQ. The CDR3 DNA is TGTGCCAGCAGCCCAAGGACGGGCGGCCAGAATACGATTAATTCACCCCTCCACTTT. Amino acid sequence: CASSPRTGGQNTINSPLHF.